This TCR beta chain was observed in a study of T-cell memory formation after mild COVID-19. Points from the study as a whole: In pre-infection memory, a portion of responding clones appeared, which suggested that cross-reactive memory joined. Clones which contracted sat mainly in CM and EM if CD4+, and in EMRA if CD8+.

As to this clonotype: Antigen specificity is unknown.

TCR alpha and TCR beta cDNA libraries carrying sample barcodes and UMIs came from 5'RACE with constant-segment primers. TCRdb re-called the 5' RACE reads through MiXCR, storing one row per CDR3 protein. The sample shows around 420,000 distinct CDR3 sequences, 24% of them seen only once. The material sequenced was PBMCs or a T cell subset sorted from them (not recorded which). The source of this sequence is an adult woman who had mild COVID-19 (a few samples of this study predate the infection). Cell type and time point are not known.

The CDR3 loop reads CASSGDYYNEQFF. CDR3 sequence (DNA): TGTGCCAGCAGCGGGGACTACTACAATGAGCAGTTCTTC. The chain has TRBV5-8 and TRBJ2-1; the match to TRBD2 covers 7 bases. From germline, CDR1 is SGHTS and CDR2 YDEGEE. This CDR3 has 13 residues. The junction had 1 base not matched to a gene; V was cut back by 4 bases and J by 3 bases.